Presented here are 11 T cell receptor beta chains from one specimen sequenced in a study of patients and donors after allogeneic stem cell transplantation. TCRdb re-called the RT-PCR reads through MiXCR, storing one row per CDR3 protein. The sample holds approximately 200,000 distinct CDR3 sequences, more than 35% seen once. Material for sequencing was blood, either unsorted or a sorted T cell fraction (not recorded which). The receptors come from a human donor who was either an allogeneic HSCT recipient or a stem cell or donor lymphocyte infusion donor (not recorded which). It is not recorded whose cells these are; they may come from a transplant donor.

The rearrangement uses TRBV12-3 or TRBV12-4 and TRBJ2-1, with 7 bases fitting TRBD1. CDR3 length: 15 residues. With 7 bases clipped from V and 0 bases from J, the junction kept 6 bases outside the gene matches. The CDR3 DNA is TGTGCCAGCACCCAACAGGGGCCCTCCTACAATGAGCAGTTCTTC. It is translated as CASTQQGPSYNEQFF.

The rearrangement uses TRBV7-9 and TRBJ1-4; 7 positions agree with TRBD1. With 4 bases clipped from V and 7 bases from J, the junction kept 9 bases outside the gene matches. The germline CDR1 and CDR2 sequences are SEHNR and FQNEAQ (reference sequence). The CDR3 totals 15 residues. CDR3 amino acids: CASSWARGNGEKLFF. CDR3 nucleotide sequence: TGTGCCAGCAGCTGGGCCAGGGGGAATGGTGAAAAACTGTTTTTT. The complete variable domain, with remaining parts taken from reference TRBV7-9 and TRBJ1-4, reads DTGVSQNPRHKITKRGQNVTFRCDPISEHNRLYWYRQTLGQGPEFLTYFQNEAQLEKSRLLSDRFSAERPKGSFSTLEIQRTEQGDSAMYLCASSWARGNGEKLFFGSGTQLSVL.

As concerns this clonotype: Sequence at one end of the junction differs from germline and may be a read error. The chain carries TRBV7-7 and TRBJ1-1; D remains ambiguous. The CDR3 length is 13 residues. The germline V gene has CDR1 SSHAT and CDR2 FNYEAQ (reference sequence). The CDR3 loop reads CASSLREQTEAFF. CDR3 in DNA: TGTGCTAGCAGCCTACGTGAACAGACTGAAGCTTTCTTT.

The sample holds a few counts of this clonotype. The chain couples TRBV7-7 to TRBJ2-1; 13 nucleotides line up with TRBD2. Per germline, CDR1 SSHAT and CDR2 FNYEAQ (reference sequence). The CDR3 consists of 16 residues. J lost 8 bases, V lost 5 bases, and 9 bases had no gene match. The CDR3 DNA is TGTGCCAGCAGCCTTACCACTAGCGGGAGGGCCGATGAGCAGTTCTTC. Residues: CASSLTTSGRADEQFF.

This sequence joins TRBV6-2 or TRBV6-3 and TRBJ2-1, with 9 positions matching TRBD1. Trimming at V came to 2 bases and at J to 2 bases, leaving 4 bases not matched to a gene. Germline V lookup: CDR1 MNHEY, CDR2 SVGEGT. This CDR3 comprises 16 residues. CDR3 residues: CASSYPTGGAYNEQFF. The CDR3 DNA sequence: TGTGCCAGCAGTTACCCCACAGGGGGCGCCTACAATGAGCAGTTCTTC.

This sequence joins TRBV4-3 and TRBJ1-1, with D maybe TRBD1 (5 bases). Germline CDR1 reads LGHNA; CDR2 reads YSLEER. The CDR3 covers 15 residues. V gave up 0 bases and J gave up 4 bases, with 12 bases separating them. The CDR3 DNA reads TGCGCCAGCAGCCAAGATCAGGGTTTGAGCACTGAAGCTTTCTTT. Protein: CASSQDQGLSTEAFF.

This clonotype was counted only a few times. The V gene is TRBV7-2, the J gene TRBJ2-1; the D gene is possibly TRBD2 (5 bases). Germline-derived CDR1 and CDR2 are SGHTA and FQGNSA. This CDR3 is built from 14 residues. Between the trimmed V and J ends, which lost 5 bases and 4 bases, there was a span of 12 bases. The CDR3 DNA reads as TGTGCCAGCAGCAACGAGGGCCGGTACAATGAGCAGTTCTTC. Amino acid sequence: CASSNEGRYNEQFF.

CDR3 in DNA: TGCGCCAGCAGCTTGCAGAGCTCCTATAATTCACCCCTCCACTTT. It translates to CASSLQSSYNSPLHF. V is TRBV5-1 and J is TRBJ1-6; D uncertain. This CDR3 spans 15 amino acids. Germline V CDR1 and CDR2: SGHRS, YFSETQ. V lost 1 base and J 0 bases, leaving 5 bases between the germline ends. Full variable domain (rest looked up from reference TRBV5-1 and TRBJ1-6): KAGVTQTPRYLIKTRGQQVTLSCSPISGHRSVSWYQQTPGQGLQFLFEYFSETQRNKGNFPGRFSGRQFSNSRSEMNVSTLELGDSALYLCASSLQSSYNSPLHFGNGTRLTVT.

This chain joins TRBV5-1 and TRBJ2-2; the D is unclear. Trimming left V 4 bases short and J 2 bases short, with 12 bases between. Per germline, CDR1 SGHRS and CDR2 YFSETQ. The CDR3 is made up of 15 amino acids. The CDR3 nucleotides are TGCGCCAGCAGCCCGGGCGGTCGAAACACCGGGGAGCTGTTTTTT. Its translation: CASSPGGRNTGELFF.

This clonotype has just a few counts. The V gene is TRBV6-1, the J gene TRBJ1-5; D gene uncertain. CDR3 length: 14 residues. The germline V gene encodes CDR1 MNHNS and CDR2 SASEGT. The V gene lost 7 bases and the J gene lost 1 base, with 11 bases spanning the gap. The CDR3 DNA follows: TGTGCCAGCAAGGTCCGGGAGAGCAATCAGCCCCAGCATTTT. Protein sequence: CASKVRESNQPQHF.

The chain couples TRBV5-1 to TRBJ2-7; D possibly matches TRBD1 or TRBD2 (5 bases each). Germline V lookup: CDR1 SGHRS, CDR2 YFSETQ. The length of the CDR3 is 13 residues. With 4 bases removed from V and 2 bases from J, the gap between germline ends came to 10 bases. The CDR3, as DNA: TGCGCCAGCAGCACCGGGACCACCTACGAGCAGTACTTC. Its translation: CASSTGTTYEQYF.